A single T cell receptor (beta chain) is shown here with its context. The length of the CDR3 is 21 residues. CDR1 is LNHDA and CDR2 is SQIVND in the germline V gene (reference sequence). The junction had 22 bases not matched to a gene; V was cut back by 3 bases and J by 4 bases. For recovered donors of Cohort 3, there were two negative PCRs, clearance, or symptom resolution. In the source study's methods: Estimation of nucleated cell counts was performed using reference gene primer amplification. The protocol was immunoSEQ multiplex PCR, while the TCRdb copy is restricted to in-frame clones and leaves out a portion. Clone size and V and J calls were adopted from that table, with D and trimming inferred from the DNA. The data hold 150,000 to 250,000 clones, with approximately 90% observed a single time. The data were taken from a study of blood T cell repertoires in COVID-19.

Sequenced material: PBMCs or T cells enriched from blood (not recorded which). The clonotype was recovered from a woman under 40 who had recovered from COVID-19. The chain links TRBV19 to TRBJ2-2, with 8 nucleotides matching TRBD2. CDR3 coding DNA: TGTGCCAGTAGTATCTCTTCGGGTAGTAGCGGGGCATCCTGGAGCACCGGGGAGCTGTTTTTT. It specifies CASSISSGSSGASWSTGELFF.